The rows below give T cell receptor beta chains drawn from one sample of a study of molecular identifiers for immune sequencing clone quantification. TCRdb re-called the PCR reads through MiXCR, storing one row per CDR3 protein. Of roughly 90,000 distinct CDR3 sequences listed, 19% are singletons. The sample taken for sequencing was naive CD8+ T cells from blood, with Jurkat cell RNA spiked in. These TCRs come from a human donor in good health. Some libraries in this study had Jurkat cell RNA spiked in. Both conserved end residues are part of each CDR3. The D gene is left open where the match is weak. Expanded clones get a size class; other rows say once, few or many, or leave the size out.

v_gene: TRBV4-2
j_gene: TRBJ2-7
len: 15
d_gene: TRBD1
abundance: many
CDR3aa: CASSPRGQSSYEQYF
CDR3nt: TGTGCCAGCTCCCCCCGGGGACAGAGCTCCTACGAGCAGTACTTC

v_gene: TRBV4-1
j_gene: TRBJ2-5
len: 12
d_gene: -
abundance: -
CDR3aa: CASSQDREAQYF
CDR3nt: TGCGCTAGCAGCCAAGATCGAGAGGCCCAGTACTTC

v_gene: TRBV12-3/TRBV12-4
j_gene: TRBJ2-3
len: 17
d_gene: -
abundance: -
CDR3aa: CASSFFRGVERSDTQYF
CDR3nt: TGTGCCAGCAGTTTTTTCCGGGGAGTGGAGAGGTCAGATACGCAGTATTTT

v_gene: TRBV27
j_gene: TRBJ1-1
len: 13
d_gene: -
abundance: -
CDR3aa: CASSLYMNTEAFF
CDR3nt: TGTGCCAGCAGTTTGTACATGAACACTGAAGCTTTCTTT

v_gene: TRBV28
j_gene: TRBJ2-3
len: 13
d_gene: TRBD2
abundance: many
CDR3aa: CAWAGVGTDTQYF
CDR3nt: TGTGCCTGGGCGGGAGTAGGCACAGATACGCAGTATTTT

v_gene: TRBV12-3/TRBV12-4
j_gene: TRBJ2-1
len: 16
d_gene: TRBD1
abundance: many
CDR3aa: CASSGPGQGSYNEQFF
CDR3nt: TGTGCCAGCAGTGGGCCGGGACAGGGCTCCTACAATGAGCAGTTCTTC

v_gene: TRBV24-1
j_gene: TRBJ2-2
len: 15
d_gene: -
abundance: few
CDR3aa: CATSDDEGYTGELFF
CDR3nt: TGTGCCACCAGTGATGATGAGGGGTACACCGGGGAGCTGTTTTTT

v_gene: TRBV5-5
j_gene: TRBJ2-5
len: 14
d_gene: -
abundance: many
CDR3aa: CASSEDTYQETQYF
CDR3nt: TGTGCCAGCAGCGAGGACACGTACCAAGAGACCCAGTACTTC

v_gene: TRBV28
j_gene: TRBJ2-4
len: 14
d_gene: TRBD2
abundance: many
CDR3aa: CASSWRGRSNIQYF
CDR3nt: TGTGCCAGCAGTTGGCGGGGGAGATCAAACATTCAGTACTTC

v_gene: TRBV6-5
j_gene: TRBJ1-1
len: 18
d_gene: -
abundance: many
CDR3aa: CASSPARAGELLNPEAFF
CDR3nt: TGTGCCAGCAGTCCGGCCCGCGCGGGGGAGCTTCTGAACCCTGAAGCTTTCTTT

v_gene: TRBV18
j_gene: TRBJ1-4
len: 16
d_gene: -
abundance: -
CDR3aa: CASSIFVGREDEKLFF
CDR3nt: TGTGCCAGCTCCATATTCGTGGGGCGGGAGGATGAAAAACTGTTTTTT

v_gene: TRBV13
j_gene: TRBJ2-7
len: 14
d_gene: -
abundance: many
CDR3aa: CASSLLNALYEQYF
CDR3nt: TGTGCCAGCAGCTTATTAAATGCCCTCTACGAGCAGTACTTC

v_gene: TRBV5-8
j_gene: TRBJ1-1
len: 13
d_gene: TRBD1
abundance: many
CDR3aa: CASSGTGSTEAFF
CDR3nt: TGTGCCAGCAGCGGGACAGGGAGTACTGAAGCTTTCTTT

v_gene: TRBV20-1
j_gene: TRBJ2-5
len: 18
d_gene: TRBD1
abundance: many
CDR3aa: CSARDRRGQGALQETQYF
CDR3nt: TGCAGTGCTAGAGATCGAAGGGGACAGGGGGCTTTGCAAGAGACCCAGTACTTC

v_gene: TRBV4-1
j_gene: TRBJ2-1
len: 12
d_gene: TRBD2
abundance: many
CDR3aa: CASSQGGSEQFF
CDR3nt: TGCGCCAGCAGCCAGGGCGGGAGTGAGCAGTTCTTC

v_gene: TRBV4-1
j_gene: TRBJ1-3
len: 15
d_gene: -
abundance: -
CDR3aa: CASSQDQGTGNTIYF
CDR3nt: TGCGCCAGCAGCCAAGACCAGGGAACTGGAAACACCATATATTTT

v_gene: TRBV7-6
j_gene: TRBJ2-4
len: 16
d_gene: -
abundance: many
CDR3aa: CASSPGGVRSKNIQYF
CDR3nt: TGTGCCAGCAGCCCAGGGGGGGTTCGATCCAAAAACATTCAGTACTTC

v_gene: TRBV12-3/TRBV12-4
j_gene: TRBJ2-3
len: 15
d_gene: -
abundance: -
CDR3aa: CASSPPPAARDTQYF
CDR3nt: TGTGCCAGCAGTCCCCCGCCAGCGGCCAGAGATACGCAGTATTTT

v_gene: TRBV6-6
j_gene: TRBJ2-1
len: 15
d_gene: -
abundance: many
CDR3aa: CASSLQANYVDEQFF
CDR3nt: TGTGCCAGCAGTCTACAAGCAAATTACGTGGATGAGCAGTTCTTC

v_gene: TRBV20-1
j_gene: TRBJ2-1
len: 13
d_gene: -
abundance: -
CDR3aa: CSARDQVYNEQFF
CDR3nt: TGCAGTGCTAGAGATCAGGTGTACAATGAGCAGTTCTTC

v_gene: TRBV7-9
j_gene: TRBJ2-2
len: 19
d_gene: -
abundance: many
CDR3aa: CASSLFALSQVVNTGELFF
CDR3nt: TGTGCCAGCAGCTTATTCGCCTTATCGCAGGTGGTAAACACCGGGGAGCTGTTTTTT

v_gene: TRBV5-1
j_gene: TRBJ2-7
len: 14
d_gene: -
abundance: many
CDR3aa: CASSSTGSLYEQYF
CDR3nt: TGCGCCAGCAGCTCAACAGGTTCACTCTACGAGCAGTACTTC

v_gene: TRBV5-6
j_gene: TRBJ1-5
len: 15
d_gene: TRBD1
abundance: many
CDR3aa: CASSLGTGINQPQHF
CDR3nt: TGTGCCAGCAGCTTGGGGACAGGCATAAATCAGCCCCAGCATTTT

v_gene: TRBV6-5
j_gene: TRBJ2-1
len: 15
d_gene: TRBD2
abundance: many
CDR3aa: CASRPGLAGYNEQFF
CDR3nt: TGTGCCAGCAGGCCGGGGCTAGCGGGGTACAATGAGCAGTTCTTC

v_gene: TRBV6-6
j_gene: TRBJ2-2
len: 17
d_gene: -
abundance: many
CDR3aa: CASSFTPPEGSPGELFF
CDR3nt: TGTGCCAGCAGCTTCACTCCCCCCGAAGGATCACCCGGGGAGCTGTTTTTT

v_gene: TRBV6-2/TRBV6-3
j_gene: TRBJ1-1
len: 19
d_gene: TRBD1
abundance: many
CDR3aa: CASSLAPGTVGNMNTEAFF
CDR3nt: TGTGCCAGCAGTTTAGCTCCCGGGACAGTCGGAAACATGAACACTGAAGCTTTCTTT

v_gene: TRBV27
j_gene: TRBJ2-1
len: 16
d_gene: TRBD2
abundance: many
CDR3aa: CASSELTSGTYNEQFF
CDR3nt: TGTGCCAGCAGTGAATTGACTAGCGGGACCTACAATGAGCAGTTCTTC

v_gene: TRBV28
j_gene: TRBJ1-1
len: 14
d_gene: TRBD1
abundance: many
CDR3aa: CASSRDRMNTEAFF
CDR3nt: TGTGCCAGCAGTAGGGACAGGATGAACACTGAAGCTTTCTTT

v_gene: TRBV2
j_gene: TRBJ2-3
len: 17
d_gene: TRBD2
abundance: -
CDR3aa: CASSGVISGGRPDTQYF
CDR3nt: TGTGCCAGCAGTGGGGTGATCAGCGGGGGCCGCCCAGATACGCAGTATTTT

v_gene: TRBV4-3
j_gene: TRBJ1-3
len: 15
d_gene: -
abundance: many
CDR3aa: CASSQDRFSGNTIYF
CDR3nt: TGCGCCAGCAGCCAAGATAGGTTCTCTGGAAACACCATATATTTT

v_gene: TRBV11-1
j_gene: TRBJ2-7
len: 16
d_gene: TRBD1
abundance: many
CDR3aa: CASSLASGQGAYEQYF
CDR3nt: TGTGCCAGCAGCTTAGCTTCTGGGCAGGGGGCCTACGAGCAGTACTTC

v_gene: TRBV7-9
j_gene: TRBJ2-7
len: 17
d_gene: TRBD2
abundance: -
CDR3aa: CASSLNSGRTTGNEQYF
CDR3nt: TGTGCCAGCAGCTTAAATAGCGGGAGGACGACGGGGAACGAGCAGTACTTC

v_gene: TRBV12-3/TRBV12-4
j_gene: TRBJ2-7
len: 14
d_gene: -
abundance: many
CDR3aa: CASSLGASSYEQYF
CDR3nt: TGTGCCAGCAGTTTAGGGGCCTCCTCCTACGAGCAGTACTTC

v_gene: TRBV4-3
j_gene: TRBJ1-5
len: 15
d_gene: -
abundance: many
CDR3aa: CASSQSYYSNQPQHF
CDR3nt: TGCGCCAGCAGCCAGAGCTATTATAGCAATCAGCCCCAGCATTTT

v_gene: TRBV4-1
j_gene: TRBJ1-1
len: 13
d_gene: -
abundance: many
CDR3aa: CASSQLQGTEAFF
CDR3nt: TGCGCCAGCAGCCAGTTACAGGGTACTGAAGCTTTCTTT

v_gene: TRBV30
j_gene: TRBJ2-7
len: 13
d_gene: -
abundance: many
CDR3aa: CAWSPDASYEQYF
CDR3nt: TGTGCCTGGAGTCCCGACGCGTCCTACGAGCAGTACTTC

v_gene: TRBV28
j_gene: TRBJ2-7
len: 13
d_gene: -
abundance: many
CDR3aa: CASSPRVSYEQYF
CDR3nt: TGTGCCAGCAGCCCCAGAGTCAGCTACGAGCAGTACTTC

v_gene: TRBV6-2/TRBV6-3
j_gene: TRBJ2-7
len: 17
d_gene: TRBD2
abundance: many
CDR3aa: CASSYSTPLAGETEQYF
CDR3nt: TGTGCCAGCAGTTACTCGACGCCACTAGCGGGGGAAACCGAGCAGTACTTC

v_gene: TRBV19
j_gene: TRBJ2-1
len: 13
d_gene: -
abundance: many
CDR3aa: CASSIAGYNEQFF
CDR3nt: TGTGCCAGTAGTATTGCGGGATACAATGAGCAGTTCTTC

v_gene: TRBV4-1
j_gene: TRBJ2-3
len: 15
d_gene: TRBD1
abundance: many
CDR3aa: CASSREQGAADTQYF
CDR3nt: TGCGCCAGCAGCCGTGAACAGGGGGCCGCAGATACGCAGTATTTT

v_gene: TRBV20-1
j_gene: TRBJ2-5
len: 13
d_gene: TRBD2
abundance: many
CDR3aa: CSAGEGRRETQYF
CDR3nt: TGCAGTGCTGGGGAGGGGCGTCGGGAGACCCAGTACTTC

v_gene: TRBV11-2
j_gene: TRBJ2-4
len: 14
d_gene: -
abundance: -
CDR3aa: CASSRSWGKNIQYF
CDR3nt: TGTGCCAGCAGCCGAAGCTGGGGCAAAAACATTCAGTACTTC

v_gene: TRBV27
j_gene: TRBJ2-1
len: 15
d_gene: TRBD1
abundance: -
CDR3aa: CASSYQGVSYNEQFF
CDR3nt: TGTGCCAGCAGTTACCAGGGGGTCTCCTACAATGAGCAGTTCTTC

v_gene: TRBV27
j_gene: TRBJ2-6
len: 16
d_gene: -
abundance: many
CDR3aa: CASSSTESSGANVLTF
CDR3nt: TGTGCCAGCAGTTCAACCGAAAGCTCTGGGGCCAACGTCCTGACTTTC

v_gene: TRBV15
j_gene: TRBJ1-5
len: 14
d_gene: -
abundance: many
CDR3aa: CATSRGGDNQPQHF
CDR3nt: TGTGCCACCAGCAGAGGAGGGGACAATCAGCCCCAGCATTTT

v_gene: TRBV6-4
j_gene: TRBJ2-3
len: 15
d_gene: -
abundance: many
CDR3aa: CASSTTGSSADTQYF
CDR3nt: TGTGCCAGCAGTACTACCGGGTCCTCAGCAGATACGCAGTATTTT

v_gene: TRBV21-1
j_gene: TRBJ2-7
len: 16
d_gene: -
abundance: many
CDR3aa: CASSSRSVAGGYEQYF
CDR3nt: TGTGCCAGCAGCTCCAGGAGCGTAGCGGGGGGCTACGAGCAGTACTTC

v_gene: TRBV7-9
j_gene: TRBJ2-7
len: 16
d_gene: TRBD2
abundance: many
CDR3aa: CASSLVGGLAGYEQYF
CDR3nt: TGTGCCAGCAGCTTAGTCGGGGGGTTAGCGGGCTACGAGCAGTACTTC

v_gene: TRBV6-2/TRBV6-3
j_gene: TRBJ2-2
len: 16
d_gene: -
abundance: many
CDR3aa: CASSALGPRGSGELFF
CDR3nt: TGTGCCAGCAGTGCCCTCGGTCCTCGTGGGTCCGGGGAGCTGTTTTTT

v_gene: TRBV19
j_gene: TRBJ2-6
len: 19
d_gene: -
abundance: many
CDR3aa: CASRSLRRASWTGANVLTF
CDR3nt: TGTGCCAGTAGAAGCCTAAGGCGGGCCAGCTGGACTGGGGCCAACGTCCTGACTTTC

v_gene: TRBV2
j_gene: TRBJ1-2
len: 14
d_gene: -
abundance: few
CDR3aa: CASSEFAERRGYAF
CDR3nt: TGTGCCAGCAGTGAATTTGCAGAAAGGAGGGGCTACGCCTTC

v_gene: TRBV10-3
j_gene: TRBJ2-5
len: 15
d_gene: -
abundance: many
CDR3aa: CAISSGSSSTETQYF
CDR3nt: TGTGCCATCAGTTCAGGGTCATCCAGTACGGAGACCCAGTACTTC

v_gene: TRBV6-2/TRBV6-3
j_gene: TRBJ1-5
len: 13
d_gene: TRBD1
abundance: many
CDR3aa: CASRGQWGQPQHF
CDR3nt: TGTGCCAGCCGGGGACAGTGGGGTCAGCCCCAGCATTTT

v_gene: TRBV6-5
j_gene: TRBJ2-3
len: 16
d_gene: -
abundance: many
CDR3aa: CASSYKRIRSTDTQYF
CDR3nt: TGTGCCAGCAGTTACAAGCGGATCCGAAGCACAGATACGCAGTATTTT

v_gene: TRBV29-1
j_gene: TRBJ1-1
len: 14
d_gene: TRBD1
abundance: many
CDR3aa: CSVDGGTVNTEAFF
CDR3nt: TGCAGCGTCGATGGCGGGACAGTGAACACTGAAGCTTTCTTT

v_gene: TRBV11-2
j_gene: TRBJ2-5
len: 15
d_gene: -
abundance: many
CDR3aa: CASSSRDTTRETQYF
CDR3nt: TGTGCCAGCAGCTCCCGGGACACAACGAGGGAGACCCAGTACTTC

v_gene: TRBV6-2/TRBV6-3
j_gene: TRBJ1-5
len: 13
d_gene: -
abundance: many
CDR3aa: CASSSYSNQPQHF
CDR3nt: TGTGCCAGCAGCAGTTATAGCAATCAGCCCCAGCATTTT

v_gene: TRBV7-9
j_gene: TRBJ1-3
len: 14
d_gene: TRBD1
abundance: many
CDR3aa: CASSLTGAGNTIYF
CDR3nt: TGTGCCAGCAGCTTGACAGGGGCTGGAAACACCATATATTTT

v_gene: TRBV7-9
j_gene: TRBJ2-3
len: 19
d_gene: TRBD2
abundance: -
CDR3aa: CASSFRRGTSGGVADTQYF
CDR3nt: TGTGCCAGCAGCTTCCGCCGCGGGACTAGCGGGGGAGTTGCAGATACGCAGTATTTT